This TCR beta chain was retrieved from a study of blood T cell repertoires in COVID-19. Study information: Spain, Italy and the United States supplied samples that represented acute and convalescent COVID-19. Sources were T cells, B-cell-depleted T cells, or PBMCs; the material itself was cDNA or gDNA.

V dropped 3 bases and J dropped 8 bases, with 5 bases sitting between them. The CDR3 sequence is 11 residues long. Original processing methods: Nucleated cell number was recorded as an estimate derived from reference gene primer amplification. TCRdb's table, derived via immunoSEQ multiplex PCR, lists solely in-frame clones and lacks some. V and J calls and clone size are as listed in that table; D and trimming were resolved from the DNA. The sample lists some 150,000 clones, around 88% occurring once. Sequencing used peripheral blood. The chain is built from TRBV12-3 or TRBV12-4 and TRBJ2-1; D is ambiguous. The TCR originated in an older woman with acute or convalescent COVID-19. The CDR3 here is CASSFFYEQFF. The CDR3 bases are TGTGCCAGCAGTTTCTTCTATGAGCAGTTCTTC.